This TCR beta chain was recovered during a study of technical replicates of blood from a handful of donors. Measured with immunoSEQ multiplex PCR; TCRdb has only the in-frame clones, and not every one. The sample gives fewer than 90,000 clones, approximately 92% of which show up once; 0.42% is in the top ten. Sequenced input: T cells isolated from PBMCs. The receptor's source is a human donor in good health.

CDR3 sequence reads: CASSPVGTSGTGELFF. DNA of the CDR3: TGTGCCAGCAGCCCCGTGGGGACTAGCGGCACCGGGGAGCTGTTTTTT. The V gene is TRBV7-2, the J gene TRBJ2-2; TRBD2 matches 11 bases. The CDR3 consists of 16 residues. With 5 bases clipped from V and 4 bases from J, the junction kept 6 bases outside the gene matches. CDR1 and CDR2 from the germline V gene are SGHTA and FQGNSA.